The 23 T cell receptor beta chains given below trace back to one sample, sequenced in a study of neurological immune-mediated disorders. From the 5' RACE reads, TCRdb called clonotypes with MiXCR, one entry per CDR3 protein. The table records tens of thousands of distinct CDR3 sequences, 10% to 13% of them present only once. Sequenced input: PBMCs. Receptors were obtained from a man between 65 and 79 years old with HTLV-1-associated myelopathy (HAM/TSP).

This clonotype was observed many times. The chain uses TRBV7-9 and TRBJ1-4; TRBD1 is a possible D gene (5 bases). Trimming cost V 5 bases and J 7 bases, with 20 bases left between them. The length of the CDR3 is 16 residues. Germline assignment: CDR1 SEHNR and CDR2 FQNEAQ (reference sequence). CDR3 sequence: CASSLPGPGGVEKLFF. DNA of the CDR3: TGTGCCAGCAGCCTACCGGGACCAGGAGGGGTTGAAAAACTGTTTTTT.

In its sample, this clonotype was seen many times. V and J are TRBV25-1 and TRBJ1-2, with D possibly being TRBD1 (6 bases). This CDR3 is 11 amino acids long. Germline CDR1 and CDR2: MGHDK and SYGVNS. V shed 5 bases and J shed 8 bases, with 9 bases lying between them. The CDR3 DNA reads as TGTGCCAGCAGTCAGGGGATCGGCTACACCTTC. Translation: CASSQGIGYTF.

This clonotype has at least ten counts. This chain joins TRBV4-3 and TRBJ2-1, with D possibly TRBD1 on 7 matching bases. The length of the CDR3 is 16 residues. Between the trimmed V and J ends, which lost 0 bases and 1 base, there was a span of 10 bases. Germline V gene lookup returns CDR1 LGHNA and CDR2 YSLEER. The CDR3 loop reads CASSQEQGGSYNEQFF. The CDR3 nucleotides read TGCGCCAGCAGCCAAGAGCAGGGGGGATCCTACAATGAGCAGTTCTTC.

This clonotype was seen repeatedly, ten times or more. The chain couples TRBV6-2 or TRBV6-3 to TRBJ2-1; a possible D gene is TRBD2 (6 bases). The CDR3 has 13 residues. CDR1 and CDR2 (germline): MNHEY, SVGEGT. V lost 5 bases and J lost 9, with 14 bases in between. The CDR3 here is CASSKTRFLEQFF. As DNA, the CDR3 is TGTGCCAGCAGTAAGACTAGATTTCTTGAGCAGTTCTTC.

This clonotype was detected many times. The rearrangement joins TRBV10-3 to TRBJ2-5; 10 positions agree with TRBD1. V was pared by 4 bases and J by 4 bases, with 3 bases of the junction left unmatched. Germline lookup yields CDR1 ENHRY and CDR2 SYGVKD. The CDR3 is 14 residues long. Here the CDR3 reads CAISATGGRETQYF. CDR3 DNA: TGTGCCATCAGTGCGACAGGGGGCCGAGAGACCCAGTACTTC.

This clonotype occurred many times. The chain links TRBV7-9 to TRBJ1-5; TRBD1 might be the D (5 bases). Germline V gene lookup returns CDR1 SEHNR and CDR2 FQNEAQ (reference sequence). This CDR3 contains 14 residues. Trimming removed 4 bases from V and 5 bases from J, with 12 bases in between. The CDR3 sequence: CASSSVGPDQPQHF. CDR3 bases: TGTGCCAGCAGCTCCGTGGGACCGGATCAGCCCCAGCATTTT.

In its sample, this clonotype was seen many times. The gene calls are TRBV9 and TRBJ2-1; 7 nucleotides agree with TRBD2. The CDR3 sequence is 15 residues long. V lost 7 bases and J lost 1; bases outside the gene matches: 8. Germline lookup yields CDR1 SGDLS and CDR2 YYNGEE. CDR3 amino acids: CASGESGVSYNEQFF. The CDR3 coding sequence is TGTGCCAGCGGAGAAAGCGGGGTTTCCTACAATGAGCAGTTCTTC.

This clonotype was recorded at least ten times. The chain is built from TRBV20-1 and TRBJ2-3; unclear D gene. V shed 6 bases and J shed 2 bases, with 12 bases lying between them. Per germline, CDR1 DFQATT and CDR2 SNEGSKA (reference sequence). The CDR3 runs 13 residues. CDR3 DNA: TGCAGTGCCCCGAAGGAGAACACAGATACGCAGTATTTT. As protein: CSAPKENTDTQYF.

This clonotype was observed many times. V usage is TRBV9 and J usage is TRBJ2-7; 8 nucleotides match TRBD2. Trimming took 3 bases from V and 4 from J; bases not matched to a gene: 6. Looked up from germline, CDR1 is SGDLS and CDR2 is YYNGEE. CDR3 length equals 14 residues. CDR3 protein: CASSGTSGGYEQYF. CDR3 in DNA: TGTGCCAGCAGCGGCACTAGCGGAGGTTACGAGCAGTACTTC.

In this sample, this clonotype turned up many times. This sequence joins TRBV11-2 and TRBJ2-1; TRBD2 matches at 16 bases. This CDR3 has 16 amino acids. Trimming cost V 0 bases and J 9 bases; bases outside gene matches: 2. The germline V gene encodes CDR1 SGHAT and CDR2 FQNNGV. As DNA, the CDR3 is TGTGCCAGCAGCTTAGAGGGACTAGCGGGAGGGGCTGAGCAGTTCTTC. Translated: CASSLEGLAGGAEQFF.

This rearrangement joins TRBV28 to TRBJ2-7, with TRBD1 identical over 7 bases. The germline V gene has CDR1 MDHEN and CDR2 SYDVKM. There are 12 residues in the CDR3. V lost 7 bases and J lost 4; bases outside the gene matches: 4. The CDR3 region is CASNDRAYEQYF. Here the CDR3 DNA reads TGTGCCAGCAACGACAGGGCTTACGAGCAGTACTTC.

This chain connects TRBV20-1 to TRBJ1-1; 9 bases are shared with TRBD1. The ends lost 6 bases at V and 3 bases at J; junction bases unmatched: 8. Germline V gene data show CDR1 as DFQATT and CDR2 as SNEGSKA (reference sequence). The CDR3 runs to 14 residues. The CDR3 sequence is CSAPGQGKDTEAFF. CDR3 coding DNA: TGCAGTGCACCGGGACAGGGAAAGGACACTGAAGCTTTCTTT.

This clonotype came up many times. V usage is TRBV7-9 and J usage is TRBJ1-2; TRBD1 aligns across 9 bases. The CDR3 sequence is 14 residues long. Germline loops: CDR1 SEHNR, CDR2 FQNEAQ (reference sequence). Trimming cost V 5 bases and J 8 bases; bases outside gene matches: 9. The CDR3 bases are TGTGCCAGCAGCGCCGGGACAGGGCCAGGAGGCTACACCTTC. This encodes CASSAGTGPGGYTF.

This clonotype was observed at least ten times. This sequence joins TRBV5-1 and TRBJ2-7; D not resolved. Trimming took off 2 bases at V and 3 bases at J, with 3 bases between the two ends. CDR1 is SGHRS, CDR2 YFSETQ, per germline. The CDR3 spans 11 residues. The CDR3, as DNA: TGCGCCAGCAGCTTTGGCTACGAGCAGTACTTC. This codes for CASSFGYEQYF. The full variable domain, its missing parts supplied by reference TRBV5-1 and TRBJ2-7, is KAGVTQTPRYLIKTRGQQVTLSCSPISGHRSVSWYQQTPGQGLQFLFEYFSETQRNKGNFPGRFSGRQFSNSRSEMNVSTLELGDSALYLCASSFGYEQYFGPGTRLTVT.

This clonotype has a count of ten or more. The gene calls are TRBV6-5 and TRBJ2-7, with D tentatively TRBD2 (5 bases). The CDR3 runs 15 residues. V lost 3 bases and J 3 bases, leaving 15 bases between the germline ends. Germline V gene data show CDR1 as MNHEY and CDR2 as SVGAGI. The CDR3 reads CASSYTPEVGYEQYF. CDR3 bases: TGTGCCAGCAGTTATACCCCGGAGGTCGGCTACGAGCAGTACTTC.

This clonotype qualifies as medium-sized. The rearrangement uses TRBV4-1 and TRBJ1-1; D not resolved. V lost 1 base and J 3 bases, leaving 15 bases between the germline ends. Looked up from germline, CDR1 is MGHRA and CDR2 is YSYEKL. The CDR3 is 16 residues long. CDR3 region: CASSQAETEEDTEAFF. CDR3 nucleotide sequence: TGCGCCAGCAGCCAAGCCGAGACGGAAGAGGACACTGAAGCTTTCTTT.

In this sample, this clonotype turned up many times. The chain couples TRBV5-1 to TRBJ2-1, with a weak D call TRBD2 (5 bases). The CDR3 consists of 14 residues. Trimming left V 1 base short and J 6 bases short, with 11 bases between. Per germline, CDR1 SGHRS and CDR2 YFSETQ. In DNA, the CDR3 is TGCGCCAGCAGCTTGTTGGGAGAAAGCAATGAGCAGTTCTTC. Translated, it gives CASSLLGESNEQFF.

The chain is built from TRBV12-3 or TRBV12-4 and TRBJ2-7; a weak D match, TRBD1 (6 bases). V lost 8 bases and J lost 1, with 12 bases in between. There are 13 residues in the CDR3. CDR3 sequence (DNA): TGTGCCAGCCGGACAGTTAATTCCTACGAGCAGTACTTC. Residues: CASRTVNSYEQYF.

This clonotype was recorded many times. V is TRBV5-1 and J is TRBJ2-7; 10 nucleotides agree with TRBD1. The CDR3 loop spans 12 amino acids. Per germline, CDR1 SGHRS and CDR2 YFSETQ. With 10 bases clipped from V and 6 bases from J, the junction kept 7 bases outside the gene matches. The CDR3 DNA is TGCGCCTTTGGGACAGGGGCGTCCGAGCAGTACTTC. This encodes CAFGTGASEQYF.

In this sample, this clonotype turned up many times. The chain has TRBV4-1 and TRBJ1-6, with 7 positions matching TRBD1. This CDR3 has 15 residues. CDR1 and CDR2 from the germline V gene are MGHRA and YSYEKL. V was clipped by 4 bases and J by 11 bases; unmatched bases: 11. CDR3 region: CASSRLQGPATPLHF. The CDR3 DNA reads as TGCGCCAGCAGCCGGTTACAGGGGCCTGCAACACCCCTCCACTTT.

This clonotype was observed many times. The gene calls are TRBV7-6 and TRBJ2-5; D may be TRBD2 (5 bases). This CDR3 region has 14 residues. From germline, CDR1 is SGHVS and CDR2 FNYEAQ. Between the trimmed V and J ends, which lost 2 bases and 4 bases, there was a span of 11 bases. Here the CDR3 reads CASSLRSEGETQYF. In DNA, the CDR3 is TGTGCCAGCAGCTTAAGGAGCGAGGGAGAGACCCAGTACTTC.

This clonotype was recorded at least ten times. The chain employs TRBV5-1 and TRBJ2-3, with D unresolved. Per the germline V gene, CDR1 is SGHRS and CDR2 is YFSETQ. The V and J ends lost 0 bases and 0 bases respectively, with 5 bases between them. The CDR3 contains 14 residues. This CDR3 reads CASSLALSTDTQYF. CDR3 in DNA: TGCGCCAGCAGCTTGGCGCTTAGCACAGATACGCAGTATTTT.

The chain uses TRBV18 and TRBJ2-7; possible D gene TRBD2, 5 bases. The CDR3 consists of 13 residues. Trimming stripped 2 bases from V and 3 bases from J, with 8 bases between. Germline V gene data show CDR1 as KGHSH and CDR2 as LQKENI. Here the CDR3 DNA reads TGTGCCAGCTCACCAAACCGGGACTACGAGCAGTACTTC. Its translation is CASSPNRDYEQYF. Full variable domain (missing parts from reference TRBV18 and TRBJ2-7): NAGVMQNPRHLVRRRGQEARLRCSPMKGHSHVYWYRQLPEEGLKFMVYLQKENIIDESGMPKERFSAEFPKEGPSILRIQQVVRGDSAAYFCASSPNRDYEQYFGPGTRLTVT.